The T cell receptor beta chain under discussion was sequenced for a study of blood T cell repertoires in COVID-19. Study as a whole: Italy, Spain and the United States were the sources of the convalescent and acute COVID-19 samples. PBMCs, B-cell-depleted T cells, or T cells provided the cDNA or gDNA that made up the material.

Adults between roughly 18 and 89 years of age took part from 20 to 25 US areas. Per the original data handling: Nucleated cell number was recorded as an estimate derived from reference gene primer amplification. Some clones are missing from TCRdb's copy, which holds only in-frame ones; the method was immunoSEQ multiplex PCR. Clone size and V and J calls were adopted from that table, with D and trimming inferred from the DNA. The profile shows a few hundred thousand clones, around 86% of them singletons. Trimming shortened V by 6 bases and J by 2 bases, and 20 bases separated the two germline ends. The germline gives CDR1 MDHEN, CDR2 SYDVKM. There are 18 residues in the CDR3.

This chain uses TRBV28 with TRBJ1-6, with D possibly matching TRBD1 (5 bases). The specimen was PBMCs or T cells enriched from blood (not recorded which). This clonotype was sampled from a woman aged 45-65 years who had recovered from COVID-19. This chain's CDR3 is CASSLRQGLGTYNSPLHF. The CDR3 coding sequence is TGTGCCAGCAGCCTCCGCCAGGGTTTAGGAACCTATAATTCACCCCTCCACTTT.